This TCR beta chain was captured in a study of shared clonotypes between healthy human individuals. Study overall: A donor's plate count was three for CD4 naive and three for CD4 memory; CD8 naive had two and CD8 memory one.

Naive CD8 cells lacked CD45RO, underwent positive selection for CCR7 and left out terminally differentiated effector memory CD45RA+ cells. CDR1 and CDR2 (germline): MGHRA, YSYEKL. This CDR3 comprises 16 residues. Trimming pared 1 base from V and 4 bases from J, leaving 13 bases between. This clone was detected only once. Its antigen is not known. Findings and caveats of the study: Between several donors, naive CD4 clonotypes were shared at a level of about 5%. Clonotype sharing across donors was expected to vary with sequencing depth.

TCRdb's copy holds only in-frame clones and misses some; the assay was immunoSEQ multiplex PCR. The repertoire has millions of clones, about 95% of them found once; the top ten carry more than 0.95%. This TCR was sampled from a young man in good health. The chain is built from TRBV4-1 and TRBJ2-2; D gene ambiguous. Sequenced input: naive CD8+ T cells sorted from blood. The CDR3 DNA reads TGCGCCAGCAGCCAAGTCCGACTGGTGGGCACCGGGGAGCTGTTTTTT. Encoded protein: CASSQVRLVGTGELFF.